This T cell receptor (beta chain) is from a study of shared clonotypes between healthy human individuals. Splitting of CD4+ cells produced CD45RA+ naive and CD45RA-negative memory subsets. Study observations and caveats: In a few donors, around 4.8% of naive CD4 clonotypes appeared in common. Larger estimated richness was generally recorded for naive subsets relative to memory subsets. It was the few donors that limited the genetic and exposure-history diversity represented.

This CDR3 is 9 amino acids long. The V gene's germline CDR1 is DFQATT and CDR2 SNEGSKA (reference sequence). V was pared by 3 bases and J by 5 bases, with 1 base between. Regarding this clone: No antigen is known for it.

Produced via immunoSEQ multiplex PCR; TCRdb's table is partial and in-frame only. The sample yields about 1 million clones, more than 65% seen once. The chain couples TRBV20-1 to TRBJ2-5, with D unclear. Sequencing used memory CD4+ T cells sorted from blood. As for subset: CD45RA-negative fraction. The receptor's source is a man younger than 35 in good health. The CDR3 DNA sequence: TGCAGTGCTAGGGAGACCCAGTACTTC. Translation: CSARETQYF.